One and the same sample provided the 21 T cell receptor beta chains below, sequenced in a study of neoadjuvant anti-PD-1 for oral cavity cancer. Repertoires were generated with immunoSEQ multiplex PCR, while TCRdb's copy carries only in-frame clones and drops some. The sample contains 7,000 to 9,000 clones, around 52% of which appear only once. The sample in question was tumor tissue, obtained before nivolumab (anti-PD-1) treatment. These receptors came from a person aged 35-79 years with oral cavity squamous cell carcinoma.

The chain uses TRBV5-1 and TRBJ1-4, with a tentative D call TRBD1 (6 bases). Germline V gene sequence: CDR1 SGHRS, CDR2 YFSETQ. V lost 4 bases and J lost 0, with 13 bases in between. The CDR3 runs 16 residues. CDR3: CASSHAGVPTNEKLFF. In nucleotides, the CDR3 is TGCGCCAGCAGCCACGCAGGGGTCCCAACTAATGAAAAACTGTTTTTT. The full variable domain, in which reference TRBV5-1 and TRBJ1-4 provide the parts outside the CDR3, is KAGVTQTPRYLIKTRGQQVTLSCSPISGHRSVSWYQQTPGQGLQFLFEYFSETQRNKGNFPGRFSGRQFSNSRSEMNVSTLELGDSALYLCASSHAGVPTNEKLFFGSGTQLSVL.

This sequence joins TRBV7-9 and TRBJ2-1, with a tentative D call TRBD2 (7 bases). This CDR3 is 17 amino acids long. V was trimmed by 1 base and J by 2 bases, leaving 15 bases between them. The germline V gene has CDR1 SEHNR and CDR2 FQNEAQ (reference sequence). The CDR3 sequence is CASSLVGGQGTYNEQFF. The DNA of the CDR3 is TGTGCCAGCAGCTTAGTGGGGGGGCAGGGCACCTACAATGAGCAGTTCTTC.

The V and J genes are TRBV2 and TRBJ1-1, with D uncertain. The CDR3 spans 14 residues. The V end lost 7 bases, the J end lost 1 base, and 13 bases lay between the germline ends. Germline-derived CDR1 and CDR2 are SNHLY and FYNNEI. The CDR3 bases are TGTGCCAGCATCCGGACGGACCCGAACACTGAAGCTTTCTTT. This gives the protein CASIRTDPNTEAFF.

This chain links TRBV6-1 with TRBJ2-4; 7 bases align to TRBD2. Germline CDR1 MNHNS, CDR2 SASEGT. The CDR3 runs 14 residues. Losses at the gene ends were 6 bases for V and 3 bases for J; bases not matched to a gene: 5. The CDR3 loop is CASRMTGGKNIQYF. In DNA form, the CDR3 reads TGTGCCAGCAGAATGACGGGAGGCAAAAACATTCAGTACTTC.

The chain uses TRBV5-1 and TRBJ1-2, with D uncertain. Germline V gives CDR1 SGHRS, CDR2 YFSETQ. V shed 3 bases and J shed 3 bases, with 12 bases lying between them. This CDR3 contains 14 residues. CDR3 in amino acids: CASSSTPGDYGYTF. CDR3 DNA: TGCGCCAGCAGCTCGACCCCTGGGGACTATGGCTACACCTTC.

This rearrangement joins TRBV2 to TRBJ2-7; D remains ambiguous. The V and J ends lost 5 bases and 0 bases respectively, with 11 bases between them. Germline assignment: CDR1 SNHLY and CDR2 FYNNEI. This CDR3 contains 14 residues. In nucleotides, the CDR3 is TGTGCCAGCAGTCCCCAGACGGTCTCCTACGAGCAGTACTTC. Translation gives CASSPQTVSYEQYF.

The chain uses TRBV2 and TRBJ2-3; 8 bases are a match to TRBD2. Germline trimming cut 3 bases from V and 2 bases from J; bases unmatched to any gene: 4. The CDR3 sequence is 15 residues long. CDR1 and CDR2 from the germline V gene are SNHLY and FYNNEI. The CDR3 protein is CASSDRAGATDTQYF. The CDR3 DNA follows: TGTGCCAGCAGTGATAGAGCGGGGGCCACAGATACGCAGTATTTT.

This clone was detected once. The V and J genes are TRBV7-2 and TRBJ2-7; no clear D. V was pared by 2 bases and J by 0 bases, with 11 bases between. Germline assignment: CDR1 SGHTA and CDR2 FQGNSA. This CDR3 spans 15 amino acids. CDR3 region: CASSLYNTRSYEQYF. The CDR3 nucleotides read TGTGCCAGCAGCTTATATAACACCCGCTCCTACGAGCAGTACTTC.

This sequence joins TRBV19 and TRBJ2-7, with 8 bases that match TRBD2. With 0 bases clipped from V and 1 base from J, the junction kept 5 bases outside the gene matches. This CDR3 is 16 amino acids long. Germline lookup yields CDR1 LNHDA and CDR2 SQIVND (reference sequence). CDR3 amino acids: CASSIDGGGTSYEQYF. Here the CDR3 DNA reads TGTGCCAGTAGTATAGACGGCGGGGGGACTTCCTACGAGCAGTACTTC.

The CDR3 loop is CASSLGAGTDTQYF. The CDR3 bases are TGCGCCAGCAGCTTGGGGGCAGGCACAGATACGCAGTATTTT. The J gene is TRBJ2-3, the V gene TRBV5-1; D is unclear. The CDR3 is 14 residues long. CDR1 is SGHRS and CDR2 is YFSETQ in the germline V gene. The V end lost 0 bases, the J end lost 1 base, and 6 bases lay between the germline ends.

This clone occurred a few times. J is TRBJ2-3 and V is TRBV2; D is ambiguous. The V end was cut by 3 bases, the J end by 6 bases, with 10 bases between. This CDR3 is built from 13 residues. Germline-derived CDR1 and CDR2 are SNHLY and FYNNEI. This chain's CDR3 is CASSDPGSDTQYF. CDR3 in DNA: TGTGCCAGCAGTGACCCCGGGTCCGATACGCAGTATTTT.

The rearrangement uses TRBV19 and TRBJ2-7; D gene unclear. Germline V CDR1 and CDR2: LNHDA, SQIVND (reference sequence). The CDR3 is made up of 14 amino acids. V lost 9 bases, J lost 0 bases, and 15 bases lay in between. The CDR3 DNA follows: TGTGCCAGCAACCCGAATCTTGGCTCCTACGAGCAGTACTTC. This translates into CASNPNLGSYEQYF.

This rearrangement joins TRBV19 to TRBJ1-2, with D possibly being TRBD1 (5 bases). With 5 bases removed from V and 4 bases from J, the gap between germline ends came to 11 bases. Germline V gene lookup returns CDR1 LNHDA and CDR2 SQIVND (reference sequence). The CDR3 consists of 13 residues. The CDR3 region is CASSLDSLYGYTF. The CDR3 DNA reads TGTGCCAGTAGTCTTGACAGCCTCTATGGCTACACCTTC. The full variable domain, rest sourced from reference TRBV19 and TRBJ1-2, is DGGITQSPKYLFRKEGQNVTLSCEQNLNHDAMYWYRQDPGQGLRLIYYSQIVNDFQKGDIAEGYSVSREKKESFPLTVTSAQKNPTAFYLCASSLDSLYGYTFGSGTRLTVV.

CDR3 bases: TGTGCCAGCAGCCAGACTAGCGGGGGGGCCTTCAATGAGCAGTTCTTC. Protein sequence: CASSQTSGGAFNEQFF. V is TRBV14 and J is TRBJ2-1, with 14 bases matching TRBD2. CDR3 length equals 16 residues. V lost 3 bases, J lost 6 bases, and 4 bases stayed unmatched. Germline-derived CDR1 and CDR2 are SGHDN and FVKESK.

This clone was counted a few times. V gene TRBV18 combines with J gene TRBJ1-2; TRBD1 matches at 12 bases. This CDR3 region has 17 residues. Germline V CDR1 and CDR2: KGHSH, LQKENI. With V trimmed by 4 bases and J by 4 bases, 10 bases remained unmatched. CDR3 DNA: TGTGCCAGCTCACTCTCATCCGGGACAGGGGGCAGCTATGGCTACACCTTC. This codes for CASSLSSGTGGSYGYTF.

The chain joins TRBV18 to TRBJ2-1; D is undetermined. This CDR3 has 15 amino acids. Trimming left V 6 bases short and J 0 bases short, with 12 bases between. Germline CDR1 KGHSH, CDR2 LQKENI. CDR3 sequence: CASSRTIGSYNEQFF. The CDR3 nucleotides are TGTGCCAGCTCGCGGACCATAGGCTCCTACAATGAGCAGTTCTTC.

This chain joins TRBV28 and TRBJ1-2; D remains unclear. CDR3 length equals 16 residues. Germline V gene sequence: CDR1 MDHEN, CDR2 SYDVKM. V shed 3 bases and J shed 4 bases, with 18 bases lying between them. The CDR3 loop is CASSFVGIPSLYGYTF. The CDR3, as DNA: TGTGCCAGCAGTTTTGTAGGAATACCGTCTCTCTATGGCTACACCTTC.

This clone appeared a few times. This rearrangement joins TRBV11-1 to TRBJ2-7, with D perhaps matching TRBD1 or TRBD2 (5 bases each). Germline V CDR1 and CDR2: SGHAT, FQDESV (reference sequence). V gave up 8 bases and J gave up 5 bases, with 19 bases separating them. There are 14 residues in the CDR3. This CDR3 reads CASSPYGGPHEQYF. CDR3 nucleotides: TGTGCCAGCTCCCCCTATGGGGGTCCCCACGAGCAGTACTTC.

The CDR3 nucleotides read TGTGCCAGCAGCTTAAGGCCTAGGACTGAAGCTTTCTTT. Translation gives CASSLRPRTEAFF. The V call is TRBV11-2, the J call TRBJ1-1; D gene uncertain. The length of the CDR3 is 13 residues. Trimming took off 2 bases at V and 5 bases at J, with 9 bases between the two ends. Per germline, CDR1 SGHAT and CDR2 FQNNGV.

This clone was counted a few times. This sequence joins TRBV30 and TRBJ2-2; tentatively, D is TRBD1 (5 bases). The CDR3 totals 16 residues. Germline CDR1 GTSNPN, CDR2 SVGIG (reference sequence). V was clipped by 0 bases and J by 0 bases, with 11 bases between them. The CDR3 bases are TGTGCCTGGAGTGTTTGGGGCGGTCCGAACACCGGGGAGCTGTTTTTT. It is translated as CAWSVWGGPNTGELFF.

There are a few counts of this clone. The V call is TRBV29-1, the J call TRBJ2-3; possible D gene TRBD2, 5 bases. Germline-derived CDR1 and CDR2 are SQVTM and ANQGSEA. CDR3 length: 12 amino acids. V lost 6 bases to trimming and J lost 5 bases, with 12 bases between them. CDR3: CSVEADRDTQYF. In DNA form, the CDR3 reads TGCAGCGTGGAGGCTGATAGAGATACGCAGTATTTT.